A single count supports the clone carrying this TCR beta chain. Its cognate antigen is unknown. The iRepertoire nested amplicon-rescue multiplex PCR amplified TCR alpha and beta CDR3s from RNA. Tissue mRNA or PBMC total RNA, roughly 95-400 ng, went into one-step reverse transcription and amplification. MiXCR was run by TCRdb on the multiplex PCR reads, yielding one entry per CDR3 protein. The table includes over 120,000 distinct CDR3 sequences, roughly two fifths detected once. The data originate from a study of glioma-infiltrating T cells. Study-wide points: Tissue-blood divergence was below expectation in non-neoplastic patients, above in gliomas. Tissue and blood shared very few CDR3 sequences.

This sequence was found in a human donor with low-grade glioma or glioblastoma, undergoing nonglioma brain surgery, or in good health (not recorded which). The specimen was glioma tissue, nonneoplastic brain tissue, or PBMCs (not recorded which).

The CDR3 loop reads CSAKRSNYEQYF. DNA for the CDR3: TGCAGTGCTAAAAGGAGTAACTACGAGCAGTACTTC. The rearrangement joins TRBV20-1 to TRBJ2-7; no clear D. Germline CDR1 is DFQATT and CDR2 is SNEGSKA (reference sequence). The CDR3 extends over 12 amino acids. Trimming shortened V by 4 bases and J by 3 bases, and 10 bases separated the two germline ends.